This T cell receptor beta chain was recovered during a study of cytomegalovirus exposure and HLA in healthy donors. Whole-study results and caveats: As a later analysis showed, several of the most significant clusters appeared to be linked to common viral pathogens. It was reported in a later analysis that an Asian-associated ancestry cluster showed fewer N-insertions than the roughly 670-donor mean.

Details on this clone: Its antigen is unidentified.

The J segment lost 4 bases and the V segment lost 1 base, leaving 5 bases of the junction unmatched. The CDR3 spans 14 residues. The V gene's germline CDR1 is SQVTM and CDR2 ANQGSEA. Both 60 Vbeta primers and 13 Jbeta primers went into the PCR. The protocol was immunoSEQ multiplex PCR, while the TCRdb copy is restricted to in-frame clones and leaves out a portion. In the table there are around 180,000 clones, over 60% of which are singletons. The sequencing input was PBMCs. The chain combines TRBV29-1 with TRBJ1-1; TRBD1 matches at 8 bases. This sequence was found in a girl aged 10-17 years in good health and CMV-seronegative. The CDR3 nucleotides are TGCAGCGTTGAAGCGAACAGGGGGTCCACTGAAGCTTTCTTT. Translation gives CSVEANRGSTEAFF.